A single sample is the source of the 24 T cell receptor beta chains below, sequenced in a study of chemoradiotherapy in HPV16-positive cancers. Method: immunoSEQ multiplex PCR; TCRdb's copy keeps in-frame clones and lacks some. Seen here are approximately 13,000 clones, 85% to 90% observed once, and the top ten hold 22%. Source: blood, taken from a patient who underwent chemoradiotherapy. Source of these receptors: a human donor with HPV-associated anogenital cancer.

This sequence joins TRBV7-2 and TRBJ2-5; D gene ambiguous. V dropped 6 bases and J dropped 3 bases, with 5 bases sitting between them. CDR1 and CDR2 (germline): SGHTA, FQGNSA. The CDR3 has 11 residues. The CDR3: CASSHEETQYF. The CDR3 DNA follows: TGTGCCAGCAGTCACGAAGAGACCCAGTACTTC.

The chain joins TRBV4-2 to TRBJ2-3; TRBD2 aligns across 13 bases. Germline-derived CDR1 and CDR2 are LGHNA and YNFKEQ. The CDR3 length is 16 residues. With 3 bases clipped from V and 4 bases from J, the junction kept 4 bases outside the gene matches. The CDR3 is CASSQDGTSGADTQYF. In DNA, the CDR3 is TGTGCCAGCAGCCAGGACGGGACTAGCGGGGCAGATACGCAGTATTTT.

This clone appeared a few times. This rearrangement joins TRBV11-3 to TRBJ2-2, with D unresolved. Germline V gives CDR1 SGHNT, CDR2 YENEEA. Deletions cut 5 bases from V and 4 bases from J, with 17 bases between. The CDR3 covers 16 residues. The DNA of the CDR3 is TGTGCCAGCAGCCCCGGACCGATGCGAGCCACCGGGGAGCTGTTTTTT. It translates to CASSPGPMRATGELFF.

The rearrangement links TRBV7-6 to TRBJ1-5; 9 nucleotides agree with TRBD1. V dropped 1 base and J dropped 5; count of bases not matched to a gene: 9. The CDR3 covers 17 residues. Germline CDR1 reads SGHVS; CDR2 reads FNYEAQ. CDR3 DNA sequence: TGTGCCAGCAGCTTAGAGGACAGGGGTAGATCGGATCAGCCCCAGCATTTT. Its protein is CASSLEDRGRSDQPQHF.

The rearrangement joins TRBV11-2 to TRBJ2-5, with 7 bases aligning to TRBD2. V was pared by 5 bases and J by 5 bases, with 8 bases of the junction left unmatched. The CDR3 consists of 14 residues. Germline values: CDR1 SGHAT, CDR2 FQNNGV. The CDR3: CASSPGLVKETQYF. DNA for the CDR3: TGTGCCAGCAGCCCCGGACTAGTAAAGGAGACCCAGTACTTC.

This chain connects TRBV20-1 to TRBJ2-7, with D hard to call. CDR3 size: 11 residues. The V gene lost 3 bases and the J gene lost 2 bases, with 5 bases spanning the gap. CDR1 is DFQATT, CDR2 SNEGSKA, per germline (reference sequence). CDR3 bases: TGCAGTGCTAGTTTGGCCTACGAGCAGTACTTC. It yields the protein CSASLAYEQYF.

V gene TRBV7-2 combines with J gene TRBJ2-1; a possible D gene is TRBD1 (6 bases). This CDR3 comprises 14 residues. Germline V gene data show CDR1 as SGHTA and CDR2 as FQGNSA. Between the trimmed V and J ends, which lost 1 base and 4 bases, there was a span of 8 bases. CDR3 bases: TGTGCCAGCAGCTTAGGAGGACAGTACAATGAGCAGTTCTTC. Protein: CASSLGGQYNEQFF. Full variable domain (outside the CDR3, taken from reference TRBV7-2 and TRBJ2-1): GAGVSQSPSNKVTEKGKDVELRCDPISGHTALYWYRQSLGQGLEFLIYFQGNSAPDKSGLPSDRFSAERTGGSVSTLTIQRTQQEDSAVYLCASSLGGQYNEQFFGPGTRLTVL.

J is TRBJ1-3 and V is TRBV6-1; possible D gene TRBD1, 5 bases. The CDR3 totals 16 residues. Trimming removed 0 bases from V and 4 bases from J, with 13 bases in between. The germline V gene encodes CDR1 MNHNS and CDR2 SASEGT. CDR3 residues: CASSEAGGVGGNTIYF. CDR3 bases: TGTGCCAGCAGTGAAGCCGGGGGGGTGGGAGGAAACACCATATATTTT.

The rearrangement joins TRBV19 to TRBJ1-2; D possibly corresponds to TRBD1 (5 bases). CDR3 length: 14 residues. V was clipped by 3 bases and J by 4 bases, with 12 bases between them. CDR1 is LNHDA, CDR2 SQIVND, per germline (reference sequence). The CDR3 sequence: CASSIDGTTYGYTF. The CDR3 DNA is TGTGCCAGTAGTATTGACGGGACGACCTATGGCTACACCTTC.

V gene TRBV27 combines with J gene TRBJ2-3, with a possible D match to TRBD2 (5 bases). Trimming pared 5 bases from V and 4 bases from J, leaving 19 bases between. Germline CDR1 MNHEY, CDR2 SMNVEV (reference sequence). The CDR3 sequence is 16 residues long. CDR3 in amino acids: CASSKTGRQRADTQYF. DNA for the CDR3: TGTGCCAGCAGTAAGACCGGGCGCCAGAGGGCAGATACGCAGTATTTT.

The gene calls are TRBV10-3 and TRBJ2-1; either TRBD1 or TRBD2 may fit D (5 bases each). The ends were cut back, 4 bases at V and 10 bases at J, with 14 bases in the middle. The CDR3 is 13 amino acids. Germline CDR1 and CDR2: ENHRY and SYGVKD. CDR3 protein: CAISVQGRWEQFF. The CDR3 DNA is TGTGCCATCAGTGTTCAGGGACGATGGGAGCAGTTCTTC.

The chain has TRBV5-1 and TRBJ2-7, with 12 bases identical to TRBD1. CDR3 size: 15 residues. V was clipped by 1 base and J by 6 bases; unmatched bases: 5. Per germline, CDR1 SGHRS and CDR2 YFSETQ. CDR3: CASSLIGTGGGEQYF. DNA of the CDR3: TGCGCCAGCAGCTTGATCGGGACAGGGGGCGGCGAGCAGTACTTC.

V gene TRBV15 combines with J gene TRBJ1-1; 7 nucleotides agree with TRBD1. V was clipped by 4 bases and J by 5 bases; unmatched bases: 10. This CDR3 has 15 amino acids. The germline CDR1 and CDR2 sequences are LNHNV and YYDKDF (reference sequence). In DNA form, the CDR3 reads TGTGCCACCAGCACACGGGAGACAGGGCAGACTGAAGCTTTCTTT. Translated: CATSTRETGQTEAFF. Using reference TRBV15 and TRBJ1-1 for the parts outside the CDR3, the full variable domain is DAMVIQNPRYQVTQFGKPVTLSCSQTLNHNVMYWYQQKSSQAPKLLFHYYDKDFNNEADTPDNFQSRRPNTSFCFLDIRSPGLGDTAMYLCATSTRETGQTEAFFGQGTRLTVV.

The V and J genes are TRBV10-1 and TRBJ2-1; 8 bases fit TRBD2. Germline V gene lookup returns CDR1 WNHNN and CDR2 SYGVQD (reference sequence). The CDR3 has 18 amino acids. The V segment lost 2 bases and the J segment 4 bases; nucleotides outside the gene matches: 13. The CDR3, as DNA: TGCGCCAGCAGTGAGCCCGGGACTAGTGAGGGACCATACAATGAGCAGTTCTTC. Protein: CASSEPGTSEGPYNEQFF.

The chain is built from TRBV11-2 and TRBJ2-1, with D unclear. V dropped 5 bases and J dropped 13 bases, with 15 bases sitting between them. The V gene's germline CDR1 is SGHAT and CDR2 FQNNGV. The CDR3 has 12 amino acids. The CDR3 nucleotides are TGTGCCAGCAGCCCAGGACGGAAATTCCAGTTCTTC. This gives the protein CASSPGRKFQFF. The variable domain in full, completed from reference TRBV11-2 and TRBJ2-1, reads EAGVAQSPRYKIIEKRQSVAFWCNPISGHATLYWYQQILGQGPKLLIQFQNNGVVDDSQLPKDRFSAERLKGVDSTLKIQPAKLEDSAVYLCASSPGRKFQFFGPGTRLTVL.

The gene calls are TRBV5-5 and TRBJ1-3; D is possibly TRBD1 (5 bases). Trimming pared 2 bases from V and 0 bases from J, leaving 15 bases between. The CDR3 has 17 amino acids. Looked up from germline, CDR1 is SGHKS and CDR2 is YYEKEE (reference sequence). CDR3 region: CASSFRPGGHSGNTIYF. CDR3 DNA: TGTGCCAGCAGCTTTCGGCCGGGGGGTCACTCTGGAAACACCATATATTTT. Drawing the rest from reference TRBV5-5 and TRBJ1-3, the complete variable domain is DAGVTQSPTHLIKTRGQQVTLRCSPISGHKSVSWYQQVLGQGPQFIFQYYEKEERGRGNFPDRFSARQFPNYSSELNVNALLLGDSALYLCASSFRPGGHSGNTIYFGEGSWLTVV.

The chain combines TRBV4-3 with TRBJ2-3; a possible D gene is TRBD2 (6 bases). Trimming cost V 0 bases and J 4 bases, with 11 bases left between them. CDR1 LGHNA and CDR2 YSLEER come from the germline V gene. There are 15 residues in the CDR3. The CDR3 protein is CASSQDQTGADTQYF. DNA for the CDR3: TGCGCCAGCAGCCAAGACCAAACGGGGGCAGATACGCAGTATTTT.

This clone was found once. The V gene is TRBV6-7, the J gene TRBJ2-1; TRBD2 aligns across 8 bases. TRBV6-7 is an ORF, with its function uncertain. This CDR3 is built from 15 residues. The J segment lost 5 bases and the V segment lost 10 bases, leaving 13 bases of the junction unmatched. CDR3 amino acids: CAINPPAGEDNEQFF. The CDR3 DNA reads as TGTGCCATCAACCCTCCAGCGGGGGAGGACAATGAGCAGTTCTTC.

The gene calls are TRBV4-2 and TRBJ2-3, with D possibly called TRBD1 or TRBD2 (7 bases each). This CDR3 comprises 15 residues. CDR1 and CDR2 from the germline V gene are LGHNA and YNFKEQ. V was clipped by 4 bases and J by 3 bases, with 14 bases between them. The CDR3 region has the DNA TGTGCCAGCAGCCGCCAGGGGGGGGGAACAGATACGCAGTATTTT. This sequence encodes CASSRQGGGTDTQYF.

A few counts support this clone. The chain is built from TRBV28 and TRBJ2-7; D is undetermined. The V end lost 5 bases, the J end lost 4 bases, and 21 bases lay between the germline ends. CDR3 size: 16 residues. Germline V gene sequence: CDR1 MDHEN, CDR2 SYDVKM. CDR3 sequence: CASSHSPDWNSYEQYF. The CDR3 region has the DNA TGTGCCAGCAGTCATAGCCCAGACTGGAATTCGTACGAGCAGTACTTC.

The chain couples TRBV19 to TRBJ2-7; D possibly matches TRBD1 or TRBD2 (6 bases each). This CDR3 comprises 15 residues. Trimming took off 1 base at V and 0 bases at J, with 10 bases between the two ends. Germline V gene data show CDR1 as LNHDA and CDR2 as SQIVND (reference sequence). The CDR3, as DNA: TGTGCCAGTAGTATAGGGACGGGGGCCTCCTACGAGCAGTACTTC. Protein: CASSIGTGASYEQYF.

This sequence joins TRBV4-1 and TRBJ1-2, with TRBD1 identical over 7 bases. CDR1 is MGHRA and CDR2 is YSYEKL in the germline V gene. The CDR3 extends over 14 amino acids. V lost 2 bases and J lost 7; bases outside the gene matches: 7. CDR3 region: CASSQLTGSGGYTF. The CDR3 nucleotides are TGCGCCAGCAGCCAATTGACAGGGTCTGGTGGCTACACCTTC.

V is TRBV6-1 and J is TRBJ1-5; D is unclear. Trimming removed 5 bases from V and 8 bases from J, with 7 bases in between. There are 11 residues in the CDR3. Germline assignment: CDR1 MNHNS and CDR2 SASEGT. The CDR3 region is CASSTSEPQHF. CDR3 nucleotide sequence: TGTGCCAGCAGTACCAGTGAGCCCCAGCATTTT.

J is TRBJ2-5 and V is TRBV13; 9 bases agree with TRBD1. Per germline, CDR1 PRHDT and CDR2 FYEKMQ (reference sequence). The CDR3 spans 16 residues. After removal of 0 bases from V and 1 base from J, the junction contained 3 bases not matched to a gene. DNA of the CDR3: TGTGCCAGCAGCTTAGGCGGGACAGGGCCCCAAGAGACCCAGTACTTC. Its protein product is CASSLGGTGPQETQYF.